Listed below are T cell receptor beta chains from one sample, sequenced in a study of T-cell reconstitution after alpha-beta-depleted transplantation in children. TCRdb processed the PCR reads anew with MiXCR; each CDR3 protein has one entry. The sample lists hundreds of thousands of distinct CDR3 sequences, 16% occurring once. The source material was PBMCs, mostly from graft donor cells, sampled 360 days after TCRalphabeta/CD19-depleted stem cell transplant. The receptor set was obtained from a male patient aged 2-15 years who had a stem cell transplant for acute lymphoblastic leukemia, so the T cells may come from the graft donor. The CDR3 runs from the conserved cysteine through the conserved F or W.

CASRAGTSVGLFF	TRBV27
CASKGGGFGGQVLAKNIQYF	TRBV27
CASSQERNPGAETQYF	TRBV4-1
CASSPPSGNNEQFF	TRBV4-1
CASGEFTSYNEQFF	TRBV27
CSVEAGRGETQYF	TRBV29-1
CASSRGQGLPDTQYF	TRBV12-3/TRBV12-4
CASSANLYGGPYEQYF	TRBV4-3
CASSFVGSNQPQHF	TRBV27
CASSYRTGKGIYGGELFF	TRBV11-2
CASRAPSYNEQFF	TRBV12-3/TRBV12-4
CSVRGDRVQPFSYEQYF	TRBV29-1
CAIQGRDTDTQYF	TRBV10-3
CASSSLAGGSSYNEQFF	TRBV7-8
CATSDEREVRNEQFF	TRBV24-1
CASSEGTGRDEQFF	TRBV6-1
CATSASNEQFF	TRBV24-1
CASSLEPSPYNEQFF	TRBV5-6
CASSLGMQTYNEQFF	TRBV7-9
CSVSSGRAFNEQFF	TRBV29-1
CASSPRQAGAREQYF	TRBV6-1
CASSLARPSSSYEQYF	TRBV7-6
CASSQDRALEQFF	TRBV4-3
CASSIGQGDQPQHF	TRBV25-1
CSVGIAGGEDNEQFF	TRBV29-1
CASSFFGRDNSPLHF	TRBV28
CASSVGGSVSGEQFF	TRBV7-9
CSASMAGDEQYF	TRBV20-1
CSANSKETQYF	TRBV20-1
CASSQDQGRVGTGELFF	TRBV4-3
CASSLLGGGPSNTGELFF	TRBV28
CASSPDIPNTEAFF	TRBV7-3
CASSLGGVGTDTQYF	TRBV7-2
CASSPTPSSGVEQFF	TRBV5-6
CASSPGTSLGDTQYF	TRBV12-3/TRBV12-4
CASGTAVGTDTQYF	TRBV27
CASKREGSYNEQFF	TRBV12-3/TRBV12-4
CASRRTGGWENTEAFF	TRBV4-1
CVSSQSGGGRASTDTQYF	TRBV28
CASSLSGLAGETQYF	TRBV28
CSARSGSHTDTQYF	TRBV20-1
CASSVGLAGEEQFF	TRBV2
CSAREFRGPWGYTF	TRBV20-1
CATLLTQNTQYF	TRBV2
CSVPSSGKFYNEQFF	TRBV20-1
CSARELGETQYF	TRBV20-1